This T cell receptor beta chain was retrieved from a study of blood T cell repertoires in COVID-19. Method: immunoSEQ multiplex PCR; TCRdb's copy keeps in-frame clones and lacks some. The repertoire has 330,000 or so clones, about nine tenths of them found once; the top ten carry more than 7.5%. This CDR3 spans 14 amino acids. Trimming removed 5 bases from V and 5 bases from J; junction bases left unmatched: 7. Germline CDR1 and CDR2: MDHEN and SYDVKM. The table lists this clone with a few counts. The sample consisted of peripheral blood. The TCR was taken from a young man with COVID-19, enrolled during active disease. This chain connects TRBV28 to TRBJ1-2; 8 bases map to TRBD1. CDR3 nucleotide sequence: TGTGCCAGCAGTCTAATCACAGGGGGTTATGGCTACACCTTC. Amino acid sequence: CASSLITGGYGYTF.